This TCR beta chain appears in the sequencing data of a study of T cells in Graves' hyperthyroidism and ophthalmopathy. The overall study: Specimen type is peripheral blood, collected at initial diagnosis prior to any treatment.

There were TCR beta CDR3 regions amplified from RNA transcripts. With the HTBI primer set, the TCR CDR3 went through a first round of RT-PCR. TCRdb reprocessed the multiplex PCR reads with MiXCR, giving one entry per CDR3 protein. The sample has about 360,000 distinct CDR3 sequences; 20% to 30% are singletons. CDR1 is ENHRY, CDR2 SYGVKD, per germline. This CDR3 has 15 residues. V lost 5 bases, J lost 6 bases, and 6 bases stayed unmatched. Graves' hyperthyroidism was deemed stable absent ophthalmopathy progression within 18 months. Aged 18 to 65, the patients had hyperthyroidism that was newly diagnosed and had lasted under 2 months. Every diagnosis used clinical symptoms, serum thyroxine and TRAb, thyroid ultrasound and orbital computed tomography.

Input material: blood. This clonotype was sampled from a middle-aged man with Graves' hyperthyroidism. V is TRBV10-3 and J is TRBJ2-2, with 10 bases that match TRBD2. The CDR3 DNA is TGTGCCATCAGTCCTAGCGGGAGAGGGGCCGGGGAGCTGTTTTTT. Translated, it gives CAISPSGRGAGELFF.